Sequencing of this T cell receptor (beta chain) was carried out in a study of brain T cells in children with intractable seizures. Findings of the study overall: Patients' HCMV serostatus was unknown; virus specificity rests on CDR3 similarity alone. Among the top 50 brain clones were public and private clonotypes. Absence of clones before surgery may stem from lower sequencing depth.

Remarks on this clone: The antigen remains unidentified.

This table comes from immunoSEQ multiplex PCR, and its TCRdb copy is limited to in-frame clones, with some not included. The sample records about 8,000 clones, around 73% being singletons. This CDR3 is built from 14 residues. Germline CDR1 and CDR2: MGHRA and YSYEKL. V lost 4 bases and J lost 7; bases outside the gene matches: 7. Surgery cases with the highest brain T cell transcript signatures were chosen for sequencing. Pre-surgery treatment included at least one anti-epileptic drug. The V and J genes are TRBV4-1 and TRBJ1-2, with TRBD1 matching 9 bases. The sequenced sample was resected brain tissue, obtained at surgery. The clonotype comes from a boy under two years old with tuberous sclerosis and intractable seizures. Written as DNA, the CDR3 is TGCGCCAGCAGCCCCTACAGGGGGCCAGGTGGCTACACCTTC. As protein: CASSPYRGPGGYTF.